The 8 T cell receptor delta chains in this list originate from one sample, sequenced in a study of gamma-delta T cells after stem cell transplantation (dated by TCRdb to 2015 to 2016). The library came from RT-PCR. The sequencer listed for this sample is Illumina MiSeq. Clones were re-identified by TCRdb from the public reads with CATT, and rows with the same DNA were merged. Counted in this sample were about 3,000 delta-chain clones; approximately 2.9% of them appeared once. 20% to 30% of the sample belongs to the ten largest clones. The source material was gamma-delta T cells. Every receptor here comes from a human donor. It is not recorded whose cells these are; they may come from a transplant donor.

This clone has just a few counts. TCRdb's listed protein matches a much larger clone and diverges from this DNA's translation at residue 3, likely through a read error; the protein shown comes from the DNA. The CDR3 DNA sequence: TGTGCCCGTGACACGCTGGGGGGGAGCGATAAACTCATCTTT. This gives the protein CARDTLGGSDKLIF. J is TRDJ1 and V is TRDV2, with 7 bases identical to TRDD3. The CDR3 sequence is 14 residues long. Per the germline V gene, CDR1 is GEAIGNYY and CDR2 is EKD.

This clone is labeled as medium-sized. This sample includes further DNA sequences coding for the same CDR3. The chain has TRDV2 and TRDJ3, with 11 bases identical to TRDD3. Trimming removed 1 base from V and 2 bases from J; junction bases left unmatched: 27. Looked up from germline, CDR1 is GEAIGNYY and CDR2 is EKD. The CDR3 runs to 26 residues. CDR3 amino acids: CACDTVKNPSLNILGDSPWDTRQMFF. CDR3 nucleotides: TGTGCCTGTGACACAGTCAAGAATCCATCCCTAAATATACTGGGGGATAGTCCCTGGGACACCCGACAGATGTTTTTC.

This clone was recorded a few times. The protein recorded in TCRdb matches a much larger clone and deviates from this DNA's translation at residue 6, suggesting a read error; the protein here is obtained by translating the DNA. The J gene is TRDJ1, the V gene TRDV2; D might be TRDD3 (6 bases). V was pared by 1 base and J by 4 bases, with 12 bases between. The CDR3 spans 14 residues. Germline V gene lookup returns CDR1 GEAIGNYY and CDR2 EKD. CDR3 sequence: CACDTPGGSDKLIF. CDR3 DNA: TGTGCCTGTGACACGCCGGGGGGGAGCGATAAACTCATCTTT.

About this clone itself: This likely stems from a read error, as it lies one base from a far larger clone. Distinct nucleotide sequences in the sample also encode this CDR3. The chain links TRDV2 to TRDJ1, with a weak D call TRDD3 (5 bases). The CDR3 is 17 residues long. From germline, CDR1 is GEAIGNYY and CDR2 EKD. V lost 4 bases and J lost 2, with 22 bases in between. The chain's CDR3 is CACDTVRSPDKTDKLIF. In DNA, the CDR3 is TGTGCCTGTGATACGGTTCGTTCCCCGGATAAGACCGATAAACTCATCTTT.

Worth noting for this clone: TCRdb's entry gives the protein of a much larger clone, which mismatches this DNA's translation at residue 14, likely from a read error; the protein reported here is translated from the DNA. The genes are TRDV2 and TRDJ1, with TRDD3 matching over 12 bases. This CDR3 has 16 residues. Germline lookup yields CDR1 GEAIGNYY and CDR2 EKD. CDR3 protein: CACDELTGGYSDKPIF. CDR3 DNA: TGTGCCTGTGACGAACTTACTGGGGGATACTCCGATAAACCCATCTTT.

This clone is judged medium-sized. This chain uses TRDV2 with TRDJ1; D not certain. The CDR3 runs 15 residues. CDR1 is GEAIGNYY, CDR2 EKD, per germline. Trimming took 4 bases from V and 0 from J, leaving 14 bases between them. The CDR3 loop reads CACEPLQKYTDKLIF. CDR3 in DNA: TGTGCCTGTGAACCATTACAGAAGTACACCGATAAACTCATCTTT.

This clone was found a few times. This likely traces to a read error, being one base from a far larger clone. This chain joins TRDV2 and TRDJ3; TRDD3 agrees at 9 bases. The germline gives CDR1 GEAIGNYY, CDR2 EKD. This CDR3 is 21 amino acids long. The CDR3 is CACDAARTGGDTSWDARQMFF. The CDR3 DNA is TGTGCCTGTGACGCCGCCCGTACTGGGGGAGATACTTCCTGGGACGCCCGACAGATGTTTTTC.

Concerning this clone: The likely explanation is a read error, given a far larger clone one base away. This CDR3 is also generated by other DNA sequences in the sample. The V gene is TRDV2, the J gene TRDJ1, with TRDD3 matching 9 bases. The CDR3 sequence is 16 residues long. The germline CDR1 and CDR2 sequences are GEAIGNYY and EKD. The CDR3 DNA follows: TGTGCCTGCGACACTCTCCTGGGGGATCGCAACGATAAACTCATCTTT. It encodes CACDTLLGDRNDKLIF.